Here is one T cell receptor beta chain with its context. V was cut by 3 bases and J by 4 bases, with 9 bases left in between. This CDR3 spans 12 amino acids. Germline V gives CDR1 DFQATT, CDR2 SNEGSKA (reference sequence). Generated by immunoSEQ multiplex PCR, the TCRdb table keeps only in-frame clones and is missing some. The sample carries roughly 380,000 clones, roughly nine tenths recorded once. The data were obtained in a study of blood T cell repertoires in COVID-19. Sample: peripheral blood. This receptor was taken from a woman aged 60-75 years with COVID-19, enrolled during active disease. V is TRBV20-1 and J is TRBJ2-5; D gene ambiguous. CDR3 coding DNA: TGCAGTGCTAGTTCTCTAGGAGAGACCCAGTACTTC. Translation gives CSASSLGETQYF.